This T cell receptor (beta chain) was sequenced for a study of cytomegalovirus exposure and HLA in healthy donors. Germline V gene lookup returns CDR1 WNHNN and CDR2 SYGVQD (reference sequence). CDR3 length: 13 amino acids. The ends were cut back, 4 bases at V and 4 bases at J, with 8 bases in the middle. The PCR used 60 Vbeta and 13 Jbeta primers. Generated by immunoSEQ multiplex PCR, the TCRdb table keeps only in-frame clones and is missing some. This table has around 230,000 clones, just under 80% appearing once. Sequencing used PBMCs. This receptor was obtained from a boy between 5 and 17 years old in good health and CMV-seronegative. This chain joins TRBV10-1 and TRBJ2-1, with D possibly matching TRBD1 (6 bases). This chain's CDR3 is CASSGQDYNEQFF. The DNA of the CDR3 is TGCGCCAGCAGTGGACAGGATTACAATGAGCAGTTCTTC.